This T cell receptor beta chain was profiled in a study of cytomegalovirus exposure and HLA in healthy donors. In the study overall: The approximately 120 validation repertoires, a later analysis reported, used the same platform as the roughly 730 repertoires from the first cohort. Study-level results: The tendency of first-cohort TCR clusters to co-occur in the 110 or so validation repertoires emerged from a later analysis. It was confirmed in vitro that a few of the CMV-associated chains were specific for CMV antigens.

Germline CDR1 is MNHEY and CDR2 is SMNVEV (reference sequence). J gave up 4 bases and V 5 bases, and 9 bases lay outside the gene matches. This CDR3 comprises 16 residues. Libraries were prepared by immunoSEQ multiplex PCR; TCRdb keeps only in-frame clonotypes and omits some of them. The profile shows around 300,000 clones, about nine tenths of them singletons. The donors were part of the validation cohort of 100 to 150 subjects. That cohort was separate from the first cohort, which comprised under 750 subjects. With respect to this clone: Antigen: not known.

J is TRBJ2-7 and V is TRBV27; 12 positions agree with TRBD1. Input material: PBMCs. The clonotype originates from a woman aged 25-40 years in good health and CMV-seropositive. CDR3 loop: CASSINPGQGAYEQYF. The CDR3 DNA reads TGTGCCAGCAGTATTAATCCGGGACAGGGGGCTTACGAGCAGTACTTC.